The 30 T cell receptor beta chains listed next were all sequenced from one sample in a study of OX40 agonist ivuxolimab in advanced cancers. TCRdb keeps only in-frame clones here, not all; method: immunoSEQ multiplex PCR. The table includes some 70,000 clones, 85% detected once. The sample consisted of CD4+ or CD8+ T cells sorted from blood, taken in a trial of the OX40 agonist ivuxolimab. The receptors originated from an adult with an advanced solid tumor such as melanoma, head and neck, liver or kidney cancer.

Comments on this clone: Other DNA sequences of this sample code for an identical CDR3. This chain joins TRBV7-2 and TRBJ2-2; no reliable D call. With 3 bases removed from V and 2 bases from J, the gap between germline ends came to 4 bases. Germline V gives CDR1 SGHTA, CDR2 FQGNSA. This CDR3 is 13 amino acids long. DNA of the CDR3: TGTGCCAGCAGCTTCCTTAACACCGGGGAGCTGTTTTTT. It specifies CASSFLNTGELFF.

The chain links TRBV11-2 to TRBJ2-5, with 11 bases that match TRBD2. CDR3 length: 15 amino acids. Germline assignment: CDR1 SGHAT and CDR2 FQNNGV. J gave up 2 bases and V 1 base, and 0 bases lay outside the gene matches. The CDR3 region has the DNA TGTGCCAGCAGCTTAGCTAGCGGGGGGCAAGAGACCCAGTACTTC. Its protein is CASSLASGGQETQYF.

The rearrangement uses TRBV6-5 and TRBJ1-6; D call uncertain. The germline V and J ends were trimmed by 4 bases and 5 bases, with 3 bases remaining between them. Germline lookup yields CDR1 MNHEY and CDR2 SVGAGI. The CDR3 runs 12 residues. The CDR3 protein is CASSSHNSPLHF. The CDR3 DNA reads as TGTGCCAGCAGTTCCCATAATTCACCCCTCCACTTT.

This chain connects TRBV27 to TRBJ2-7; D unresolved. V lost 2 bases to trimming and J lost 5 bases, with 10 bases between them. The CDR3 runs 13 residues. The germline gives CDR1 MNHEY, CDR2 SMNVEV (reference sequence). Here the CDR3 reads CASSLGWADEQYF. CDR3 nucleotide sequence: TGTGCCAGCAGTTTAGGTTGGGCAGACGAGCAGTACTTC.

The J gene is TRBJ2-5, the V gene TRBV20-1; D is unclear. The CDR3 length is 10 residues. Germline lookup yields CDR1 DFQATT and CDR2 SNEGSKA (reference sequence). The V end was cut by 0 bases, the J end by 5 bases, with 1 base between. The CDR3 region has the DNA TGCAGTGCTAGAGAGGAGACCCAGTACTTC. It codes for CSAREETQYF.

The chain uses TRBV5-6 and TRBJ2-1; the D gene is possibly TRBD2 (7 bases). V shed 2 bases and J shed 5 bases, with 14 bases lying between them. CDR3 length equals 15 residues. Germline CDR1 SGHDT, CDR2 YYEEEE. The CDR3 DNA follows: TGTGCCAGCAGCTTTGTGTGGGGGGGCCACAATGAGCAGTTCTTC. Translation gives CASSFVWGGHNEQFF. Based on the CDR3 plus reference TRBV5-6 and TRBJ2-1, the full variable domain is DAGVTQSPTHLIKTRGQQVTLRCSPKSGHDTVSWYQQALGQGPQFIFQYYEEEERQRGNFPDRFSGHQFPNYSSELNVNALLLGDSALYLCASSFVWGGHNEQFFGPGTRLTVL.

V usage is TRBV29-1 and J usage is TRBJ2-1; D is uncertain. V was trimmed by 4 bases and J by 7 bases, leaving 5 bases between them. Germline V lookup: CDR1 SQVTM, CDR2 ANQGSEA. This CDR3 is 10 amino acids long. The CDR3 DNA follows: TGCAGCGTTGTAGGGAATGAGCAGTTCTTC. Protein sequence: CSVVGNEQFF.

This clone was seen a handful of times. V and J are TRBV6-5 and TRBJ2-5; D remains unclear. CDR1 and CDR2 from the germline V gene are MNHEY and SVGAGI. V lost 4 bases and J 4 bases, leaving 16 bases between the germline ends. This CDR3 has 15 amino acids. The CDR3: CASSSGVLLGETQYF. The CDR3 region has the DNA TGTGCCAGCAGTTCTGGGGTTCTCCTGGGAGAGACCCAGTACTTC.

The genes are TRBV10-3 and TRBJ2-5; D gene unclear. From germline, CDR1 is ENHRY and CDR2 SYGVKD. The V gene lost 3 bases and the J gene lost 2 bases, with 13 bases spanning the gap. CDR3 size: 15 residues. The CDR3 DNA sequence: TGTGCCATCAGTGATCCTGGTACGATTCAAGAGACCCAGTACTTC. Protein: CAISDPGTIQETQYF.

This chain joins TRBV5-6 and TRBJ2-3; D not certain. The V gene's germline CDR1 is SGHDT and CDR2 YYEEEE. V gave up 2 bases and J gave up 0 bases, with 10 bases separating them. The CDR3 spans 15 residues. As DNA, the CDR3 is TGTGCCAGCAGCTTAGGCCAATTCAGCACAGATACGCAGTATTTT. Amino acid sequence: CASSLGQFSTDTQYF.

The gene calls are TRBV6-1 and TRBJ1-2, with 8 bases matching TRBD1. Unmatched junction bases numbered 8, after V lost 6 bases and J lost 8 bases. The CDR3 sequence is 13 residues long. Germline V CDR1 and CDR2: MNHNS, SASEGT. CDR3 sequence reads: CASSEGQARGYTF. The CDR3 DNA sequence: TGTGCCAGCAGCGAGGGACAGGCCAGGGGCTACACCTTC.

This clone was recorded only once. The chain carries TRBV29-1 and TRBJ1-2, with D tentatively TRBD1 (6 bases). Germline CDR1 and CDR2: SQVTM and ANQGSEA. Deletions cut 1 base from V and 13 bases from J, with 10 bases between. This CDR3 comprises 10 residues. CDR3 loop: CSVEGGGTTF. The CDR3 bases are TGCAGCGTTGAAGGGGGGGGCACCACCTTC.

The V and J genes are TRBV15 and TRBJ2-1; tentatively, D is TRBD2 (7 bases). Deletions cut 0 bases from V and 4 bases from J, with 19 bases between. CDR1 is LNHNV, CDR2 YYDKDF, per germline (reference sequence). The CDR3 is 18 amino acids. Written as DNA, the CDR3 is TGTGCCACCAGCAGAGACCCCCAACTGGGGGGGCGGTACAATGAGCAGTTCTTC. Its protein is CATSRDPQLGGRYNEQFF. Full variable domain (missing parts from reference TRBV15 and TRBJ2-1): DAMVIQNPRYQVTQFGKPVTLSCSQTLNHNVMYWYQQKSSQAPKLLFHYYDKDFNNEADTPDNFQSRRPNTSFCFLDIRSPGLGDTAMYLCATSRDPQLGGRYNEQFFGPGTRLTVL.

V usage is TRBV5-1 and J usage is TRBJ2-4; no definite D call. This CDR3 is 17 amino acids long. V lost 5 bases to trimming and J lost 0 bases, with 18 bases between them. Germline lookup yields CDR1 SGHRS and CDR2 YFSETQ. The CDR3 sequence: CASRGRDIFLAKNIQYF. The CDR3 nucleotides are TGCGCCAGCAGAGGCCGTGATATCTTCTTAGCCAAAAACATTCAGTACTTC.

Of note for this clone: Other DNA sequences in the sample encode the same CDR3. The J gene is TRBJ2-3, the V gene TRBV7-2; weak D call: TRBD1 (5 bases). This CDR3 region has 14 residues. Germline values: CDR1 SGHTA, CDR2 FQGNSA. The germline V and J ends were trimmed by 5 bases and 5 bases, with 14 bases remaining between them. This CDR3 reads CASSPRQGGDTQYF. CDR3 bases: TGTGCCAGCAGCCCTCGGCAGGGTGGAGATACGCAGTATTTT. Drawing the rest from reference TRBV7-2 and TRBJ2-3, the complete variable domain is GAGVSQSPSNKVTEKGKDVELRCDPISGHTALYWYRQSLGQGLEFLIYFQGNSAPDKSGLPSDRFSAERTGGSVSTLTIQRTQQEDSAVYLCASSPRQGGDTQYFGPGTRLTVL.

CDR3: CASSQGNGGGQETQYF. Here the CDR3 DNA reads TGCGCCAGCAGCCAAGGTAACGGGGGTGGCCAAGAGACCCAGTACTTC. The rearrangement uses TRBV4-3 and TRBJ2-5; a possible D gene is TRBD2 (6 bases). This CDR3 has 16 amino acids. V lost 1 base and J 1 base, leaving 13 bases between the germline ends. Germline V CDR1 and CDR2: LGHNA, YSLEER.

The chain is built from TRBV19 and TRBJ1-2; unclear D gene. The germline V gene encodes CDR1 LNHDA and CDR2 SQIVND (reference sequence). CDR3 length: 13 amino acids. Trimming took 6 bases from V and 5 from J, leaving 13 bases between them. CDR3 DNA sequence: TGTGCCAGTAGGCATGAGGTGGCTTATGGCTACACCTTC. Its translation is CASRHEVAYGYTF. The variable domain in full, with the rest retrieved from reference TRBV19 and TRBJ1-2, is DGGITQSPKYLFRKEGQNVTLSCEQNLNHDAMYWYRQDPGQGLRLIYYSQIVNDFQKGDIAEGYSVSREKKESFPLTVTSAQKNPTAFYLCASRHEVAYGYTFGSGTRLTVV.

This clone was detected only once. The chain employs TRBV29-1 and TRBJ2-1, with 13 bases identical to TRBD2. This CDR3 has 14 amino acids. After removal of 4 bases from V and 9 bases from J, the junction contained 6 bases not matched to a gene. Germline V gene lookup returns CDR1 SQVTM and CDR2 ANQGSEA. CDR3 loop: CSVARTSGGVEQFF. The DNA for the CDR3 is TGCAGCGTTGCGCGTACTAGCGGGGGGGTTGAGCAGTTCTTC.

The genes are TRBV10-3 and TRBJ1-1; D perhaps matches TRBD1 (5 bases). Per the germline V gene, CDR1 is ENHRY and CDR2 is SYGVKD. The CDR3 runs 14 residues. Trimming took off 3 bases at V and 11 bases at J, with 19 bases between the two ends. The CDR3 loop reads CAISDTGTLLGAFF. As DNA, the CDR3 is TGTGCCATCAGTGATACCGGGACCCTATTGGGTGCTTTCTTT.

The gene calls are TRBV6-5 and TRBJ1-1; D remains unclear. Germline CDR1 reads MNHEY; CDR2 reads SVGAGI. This CDR3 contains 13 residues. V was cut by 7 bases and J by 2 bases, with 11 bases left in between. The CDR3 spells CASIRPGNTEAFF. In DNA form, the CDR3 reads TGTGCCAGCATTCGACCGGGAAACACTGAAGCTTTCTTT.

This sequence joins TRBV6-5 and TRBJ1-2, with D uncertain. Germline V gives CDR1 MNHEY, CDR2 SVGAGI. The CDR3 is made up of 13 amino acids. Between the trimmed V and J ends, which lost 4 bases and 0 bases, there was a span of 6 bases. CDR3 sequence reads: CASSSDPNYGYTF. The CDR3 DNA reads as TGTGCCAGCAGTTCCGACCCTAACTATGGCTACACCTTC.

Written as DNA, the CDR3 is TGTGCCAGCTCAAAGGGCCCAAACTACGAGCAGTACTTC. It translates to CASSKGPNYEQYF. The chain couples TRBV18 to TRBJ2-7; D is uncertain. Trimming took off 5 bases at V and 3 bases at J, with 11 bases between the two ends. Germline V gene data show CDR1 as KGHSH and CDR2 as LQKENI. This CDR3 is 13 amino acids long.

This chain connects TRBV19 to TRBJ1-1; TRBD1 agrees at 8 bases. Germline values: CDR1 LNHDA, CDR2 SQIVND (reference sequence). After removal of 5 bases from V and 7 bases from J, the junction contained 6 bases not matched to a gene. The length of the CDR3 is 13 residues. The CDR3 loop is CASSEQGGYEAFF. The CDR3 region has the DNA TGTGCCAGTAGTGAACAGGGGGGGTATGAAGCTTTCTTT.

This sequence joins TRBV6-5 and TRBJ2-7; D ambiguous. There are 14 residues in the CDR3. The V gene lost 2 bases and the J gene lost 2 bases, with 10 bases spanning the gap. Germline loops: CDR1 MNHEY, CDR2 SVGAGI. For the CDR3, the DNA is TGTGCCAGCAGTTACAGCAGGTACACCTACGAGCAGTACTTC. This encodes CASSYSRYTYEQYF.

This chain uses TRBV7-3 with TRBJ1-1, with 7 bases matching TRBD1. Germline V lookup: CDR1 SGHTA, CDR2 FQGTGA. This CDR3 region has 13 residues. J was trimmed by 4 bases and V by 6 bases; bases with no gene match: 5. The CDR3 DNA sequence: TGTGCCAGCAGTATCCCAGGGGGCACTGAAGCTTTCTTT. Protein sequence: CASSIPGGTEAFF.

The chain is built from TRBV6-1 and TRBJ1-1; the D is unclear. CDR1 and CDR2 from the germline V gene are MNHNS and SASEGT. The CDR3 runs to 14 residues. The germline V and J ends were trimmed by 2 bases and 4 bases, with 11 bases remaining between them. The CDR3 region is CASSESLQPTEAFF. CDR3 sequence (DNA): TGTGCCAGCAGTGAAAGCCTGCAGCCCACTGAAGCTTTCTTT.

The rearrangement links TRBV19 to TRBJ2-2, with D tentatively TRBD2 (5 bases). Trimming shortened V by 5 bases and J by 5 bases, and 15 bases separated the two germline ends. The CDR3 covers 15 residues. Germline V gives CDR1 LNHDA, CDR2 SQIVND (reference sequence). This chain's CDR3 is CASSPKRVLTGELFF. In DNA form, the CDR3 reads TGTGCCAGTAGTCCGAAGAGGGTGCTAACCGGGGAGCTGTTTTTT.

CDR3 sequence reads: CASSLWGTGGGVASYTF. The CDR3 region has the DNA TGTGCCAGCAGTTTATGGGGGACAGGGGGCGGGGTCGCCAGCTACACCTTC. The chain has TRBV27 and TRBJ1-2; the match to TRBD1 covers 12 bases. With V trimmed by 1 base and J by 9 bases, 12 bases remained unmatched. Germline V CDR1 and CDR2: MNHEY, SMNVEV (reference sequence). The CDR3 sequence is 17 residues long.

The V call is TRBV5-1, the J call TRBJ2-2, with 9 bases lining up with TRBD1. The V gene's germline CDR1 is SGHRS and CDR2 YFSETQ. V lost 4 bases, J lost 4 bases, and 5 bases stayed unmatched. CDR3 size: 15 residues. CDR3 sequence reads: CASSTGQGSTGELFF. DNA for the CDR3: TGCGCCAGCAGCACGGGACAGGGAAGCACCGGGGAGCTGTTTTTT.

The genes are TRBV29-1 and TRBJ2-2, with 9 nucleotides matching TRBD2. Germline loops: CDR1 SQVTM, CDR2 ANQGSEA. V gave up 6 bases and J gave up 3 bases; unmatched junction bases: 8. The CDR3 extends over 15 amino acids. The CDR3 bases are TGCAGCGTCGCCGAGGAGCGGGGGGACACCGGGGAGCTGTTTTTT. Translated, it gives CSVAEERGDTGELFF.